Given below is one TCR beta chain in context. PCR employed 60 Vbeta and 13 Jbeta primers. Using immunoSEQ multiplex PCR, the repertoire was profiled, and TCRdb retains in-frame clones only, with some absent. This table has about 94,000 clones, approximately 79% appearing once. The data originate from a study of cytomegalovirus exposure and HLA in healthy donors. On the study more broadly: Among the 350 to 400 donors who were genotyped, about 80% fell in the genetic ancestry cluster that is associated with self-reported Caucasian donors.

The CDR3 contains 14 residues. V was trimmed by 3 bases and J by 6 bases, leaving 12 bases between them. From germline, CDR1 is MNHEY and CDR2 SMNVEV (reference sequence). This clonotype originated in a woman aged 40 to 50 in good health and CMV-seronegative. The specimen sequenced was PBMCs. The rearrangement joins TRBV27 to TRBJ2-1; D perhaps matches TRBD2 (5 bases). The CDR3 is CASSFVNRGNEQFF. In DNA form, the CDR3 reads TGTGCCAGCAGTTTCGTAAACCGGGGCAATGAGCAGTTCTTC.